The 21 T cell receptor beta chains listed next were all sequenced from one sample in a study of regulatory T cells in long-lasting Graves disease. Time point denoted: newly diagnosed GD, antithyroid drugs for less than 3 months. With RNA extracted from PBMCs as input, the TCR library was made. HTBI primers from iRepertoire and Arm-PCR of CDR3 regions yielded the TCR beta libraries. TCRdb re-called the multiplex PCR reads through MiXCR, storing one row per CDR3 protein. The sample gives approximately 440,000 distinct CDR3 sequences, under 20% of which show up once; more than 10% is in the top ten. The sample also formed part of further work on T cells in Graves' hyperthyroidism and ophthalmopathy.

The material was peripheral blood mononuclear cells (PBMCs), obtained at new diagnosis, from a patient treated with antithyroid drugs. Receptors originate from a man aged 35-49 years with Graves disease.

The table lists this clonotype with a few counts. This chain uses TRBV4-1 with TRBJ1-1; no clear D gene. CDR1 and CDR2 from the germline V gene are MGHRA and YSYEKL. V was cut by 5 bases and J by 2 bases, with 12 bases left in between. The CDR3 is 14 amino acids. The CDR3 nucleotides are TGCGCCAGCAGCGACGGGCCCCGAAACACTGAAGCTTTCTTT. It specifies CASSDGPRNTEAFF.

This clonotype was recorded once. No conserved phenylalanine or tryptophan is present at the end of the CDR3, so a read error is the likely explanation. No DNA is shown, since the ends of the CDR3 on it are uncertain; the CDR3 is the one TCRdb lists. The chain joins TRBV7-8 to TRBJ2-7; TRBD2 was called by the table and not checked on the DNA. Germline CDR1 reads SGHVS; CDR2 reads FQNEAQ. Both ends counted, the CDR3 spans 8 residues. The CDR3: CASSRLAG.

The chain has TRBV18 and TRBJ1-6, with a tentative D call TRBD1 (5 bases). CDR1 is KGHSH and CDR2 is LQKENI in the germline V gene. The CDR3 sequence is 17 residues long. The germline V and J ends were trimmed by 6 bases and 9 bases, with 24 bases remaining between them. This chain's CDR3 is CASSKNPGTPILSPLHF. CDR3 nucleotide sequence: TGTGCCAGCTCGAAAAATCCGGGGACTCCGATACTTTCACCCCTCCACTTT. The full variable domain, in which reference TRBV18 and TRBJ1-6 provide the parts outside the CDR3, is NAGVMQNPRHLVRRRGQEARLRCSPMKGHSHVYWYRQLPEEGLKFMVYLQKENIIDESGMPKERFSAEFPKEGPSILRIQQVVRGDSAAYFCASSKNPGTPILSPLHFGNGTRLTVT.

The chain couples TRBV28 to TRBJ2-1, with TRBD2 matching over 7 bases. CDR3 length: 15 residues. V shed 2 bases and J 7 bases; nucleotides not matched to a gene: 8. Germline CDR1 reads MDHEN; CDR2 reads SYDVKM. The CDR3 DNA sequence: TGTGCCAGCAGTTTAGGGGGAGGGCCCCCGAATGAGCAGTTCTTC. Translated: CASSLGGGPPNEQFF.

In its sample, this clonotype was seen a few times. The CDR3 region is CSARGGAGARYGYTF. The CDR3 coding sequence is TGCAGTGCTAGAGGGGGCGCGGGGGCACGATATGGCTACACCTTC. The genes are TRBV20-1 and TRBJ1-2, with D possibly being TRBD1 (6 bases). CDR3 length equals 15 residues. Germline loops: CDR1 DFQATT, CDR2 SNEGSKA (reference sequence). V was shortened by 1 base and J by 5 bases, with 17 bases between the two germline ends.

Of note for this clonotype: The junction shows a germline mismatch at one end, possibly a read error. J is TRBJ2-1 and V is TRBV7-3; D may be TRBD2 (6 bases). Germline loops: CDR1 SGHTA, CDR2 FQGTGA. The CDR3 extends over 16 amino acids. The CDR3 DNA sequence: TGTGCCGGCAGTTTAGGTGGGGGGAGTTCCTACAATGAGCAGTTCTTC. Its translation: CAGSLGGGSSYNEQFF.

The V gene is TRBV11-3, the J gene TRBJ2-5, with 13 nucleotides matching TRBD2. The ends lost 5 bases at V and 0 bases at J; junction bases unmatched: 6. The V gene's germline CDR1 is SGHNT and CDR2 YENEEA. This CDR3 comprises 17 residues. The chain's CDR3 is CASSPGTSGVYQETQYF. CDR3 DNA: TGTGCCAGCAGCCCCGGGACTAGCGGGGTATACCAAGAGACCCAGTACTTC.

This clonotype was counted ten times or more. V gene TRBV12-3 or TRBV12-4 combines with J gene TRBJ2-7; 9 bases align to TRBD2. V was clipped by 3 bases and J by 6 bases; unmatched bases: 12. CDR3 length equals 16 residues. CDR3 amino acids: CASSFFSGRFLGEQYF. DNA for the CDR3: TGTGCCAGCAGTTTTTTTAGCGGGAGATTCCTTGGCGAGCAGTACTTC.

This chain uses TRBV25-1 with TRBJ2-1; tentative D call: TRBD1 (5 bases). The V and J ends lost 4 bases and 3 bases respectively, with 13 bases between them. Germline lookup yields CDR1 MGHDK and CDR2 SYGVNS. The CDR3 runs 15 residues. CDR3 sequence (DNA): TGTGCCAGCAGTGCCTCCCAGGGTTTCTACAATGAGCAGTTCTTC. The encoded protein is CASSASQGFYNEQFF. Full variable domain (missing parts from reference TRBV25-1 and TRBJ2-1): EADIYQTPRYLVIGTGKKITLECSQTMGHDKMYWYQQDPGMELHLIHYSYGVNSTEKGDLSSESTVSRIRTEHFPLTLESARPSHTSQYLCASSASQGFYNEQFFGPGTRLTVL.

This clonotype was counted ten times or more. The chain couples TRBV2 to TRBJ2-7, with D possibly TRBD2 on 6 matching bases. CDR1 SNHLY and CDR2 FYNNEI come from the germline V gene. The CDR3 is made up of 12 amino acids. The germline V and J ends were trimmed by 6 bases and 3 bases, with 9 bases remaining between them. DNA for the CDR3: TGTGCCAGCAGGGGGGGATACTACGAGCAGTACTTC. This encodes CASRGGYYEQYF.

In this sample, this clonotype turned up many times. V gene TRBV28 combines with J gene TRBJ2-7; 7 positions agree with TRBD1. CDR1 and CDR2 from the germline V gene are MDHEN and SYDVKM. CDR3 size: 15 residues. J was trimmed by 5 bases and V by 5 bases; bases with no gene match: 12. The CDR3 DNA reads as TGTGCCAGCAGTACAGGGACAGTGGGTGTCAACGAGCAGTACTTC. The encoded protein is CASSTGTVGVNEQYF. The full variable domain, completed using reference TRBV28 and TRBJ2-7, is DVKVTQSSRYLVKRTGEKVFLECVQDMDHENMFWYRQDPGLGLRLIYFSYDVKMKEKGDIPEGYSVSREKKERFSLILESASTNQTSMYLCASSTGTVGVNEQYFGPGTRLTVT.

V is TRBV24-1 and J is TRBJ1-2; no firm D call. This CDR3 comprises 13 residues. The V end lost 4 bases, the J end lost 4 bases, and 9 bases lay between the germline ends. Per the germline V gene, CDR1 is KGHDR and CDR2 is SFDVKD. CDR3 sequence: CATSDMGGYGYTF. As DNA, the CDR3 is TGTGCCACCAGTGACATGGGTGGCTATGGCTACACCTTC.

This clonotype was seen many times. The J gene is TRBJ2-3, the V gene TRBV11-2, with D unresolved. Germline loops: CDR1 SGHAT, CDR2 FQNNGV. There are 9 residues in the CDR3. Trimming pared 4 bases from V and 15 bases from J, leaving 8 bases between. The DNA for the CDR3 is TGTGCCAGCAGCTATCCTCACTATTTT. It specifies CASSYPHYF.

This clonotype was counted ten times or more. The V gene is TRBV24-1, the J gene TRBJ2-3; D is unresolved. V lost 3 bases and J lost 6, with 9 bases in between. Germline CDR1 reads KGHDR; CDR2 reads SFDVKD. The CDR3 consists of 13 residues. The CDR3, as DNA: TGTGCCACCAGTGATACTACGAGGGATACGCAGTATTTT. This sequence encodes CATSDTTRDTQYF.

In this sample, this clonotype turned up a few times. The chain has TRBV3-1 and TRBJ2-2, with 11 bases lining up with TRBD1. This CDR3 contains 15 residues. Germline assignment: CDR1 LGHDT and CDR2 YNNKEL (reference sequence). V lost 3 bases and J lost 5; bases outside the gene matches: 2. Here the CDR3 DNA reads TGTGCCAGCAGCCACGGGACAGGGGGAACCGGGGAGCTGTTTTTT. Translation gives CASSHGTGGTGELFF.

This clonotype has a handful of counts. The chain combines TRBV20-1 with TRBJ1-6; the D is unclear. The length of the CDR3 is 16 residues. The germline V gene encodes CDR1 DFQATT and CDR2 SNEGSKA (reference sequence). Trimming removed 1 base from V and 8 bases from J, with 18 bases in between. Written as DNA, the CDR3 is TGCAGTGCTAGAGGCCAGAGCGGGGTTCTGGATTCACCCCTCCACTTT. This translates into CSARGQSGVLDSPLHF.

This clonotype was observed a handful of times. V usage is TRBV4-1 and J usage is TRBJ1-3; weak D call: TRBD1 (6 bases). Germline V lookup: CDR1 MGHRA, CDR2 YSYEKL. Trimming took off 0 bases at V and 3 bases at J, with 12 bases between the two ends. The CDR3 is 16 residues long. This CDR3 reads CASSQEGIGGGNTIYF. The CDR3, as DNA: TGCGCCAGCAGCCAAGAAGGGATAGGGGGTGGAAACACCATATATTTT.

This clonotype was counted many times. The chain employs TRBV19 and TRBJ1-1, with a weak D call TRBD1 (5 bases). Germline CDR1 LNHDA, CDR2 SQIVND (reference sequence). Trimming stripped 1 base from V and 5 bases from J, with 8 bases between. The CDR3 contains 13 residues. The CDR3 nucleotides are TGTGCCAGTAGTATAGTTCAGGGTACTGAAGCTTTCTTT. Encoded protein: CASSIVQGTEAFF.

This clonotype was counted only a few times. V is TRBV19 and J is TRBJ2-7, with 9 bases aligning to TRBD1. The CDR3 is 16 residues long. Germline CDR1 is LNHDA and CDR2 is SQIVND (reference sequence). The V and J ends lost 3 bases and 0 bases, in that order; junction bases with no gene match: 6. For the CDR3, the DNA is TGTGCCAGTAGTATTCTCGTGGGACAGGGCTCCTACGAGCAGTACTTC. Protein product: CASSILVGQGSYEQYF.

The chain employs TRBV9 and TRBJ2-5; D gene uncertain. The germline V and J ends were trimmed by 0 bases and 5 bases, with 5 bases remaining between them. CDR3 length equals 12 residues. Germline CDR1 SGDLS, CDR2 YYNGEE. CDR3 DNA: TGTGCCAGCAGCGTAGGTCAGGAGACCCAGTACTTC. Translated, it gives CASSVGQETQYF.

This clonotype has at least ten counts. The CDR3 region is CAITKGSGETQYF. Written as DNA, the CDR3 is TGTGCCATCACCAAGGGTTCCGGGGAGACCCAGTACTTC. V and J are TRBV10-3 and TRBJ2-5, with no clear D. CDR1 is ENHRY and CDR2 is SYGVKD in the germline V gene. V lost 7 bases to trimming and J lost 5 bases, with 14 bases between them. The CDR3 spans 13 residues.